These 17 T cell receptor beta chains were sequenced from one sample in a study of beta chain features in type 1 diabetes. Every bit of the isolated RNA underwent reverse transcription, so sequencing read expressed TCRB transcripts. Clones were sequenced by immunoSEQ multiplex PCR, and TCRdb holds only the in-frame ones, with some missing. The table lists about 260,000 clones, around 68% of them singletons. Sequenced material: naive CD4+ T cells from blood. The receptor source for this set is a man aged 25 to 40 in good health.

The V and J genes are TRBV30 and TRBJ1-2; D is possibly TRBD1 (6 bases). This CDR3 spans 12 amino acids. CDR1 is GTSNPN and CDR2 is SVGIG in the germline V gene (reference sequence). CDR3 coding DNA: TGTGCTTACAACAGGGCTAACTATGGCTACACCTTC. Translation gives CAYNRANYGYTF. The variable domain in full, completed from reference TRBV30 and TRBJ1-2, reads SQTIHQWPATLVQPVGSPLSLECTVEGTSNPNLYWYRQAAGRGLQLLFYSVGIGQISSEVPQNLSASRPQDRQFILSSKKLLLSDSGFYLCAYNRANYGYTFGSGTRLTVV.

This clone was picked up a small number of times. Here the CDR3 reads CASSPRPSSDTQYF. Here the CDR3 DNA reads TGTGCCAGCAGCCCCCGGCCGAGCTCGGATACGCAGTATTTT. The chain is built from TRBV11-2 and TRBJ2-3; unclear D gene. This CDR3 region has 14 residues. Trimming removed 5 bases at V and 6 bases at J, with 15 bases between. CDR1 and CDR2 (germline): SGHAT, FQNNGV. The full variable domain, its missing parts supplied by reference TRBV11-2 and TRBJ2-3, is EAGVAQSPRYKIIEKRQSVAFWCNPISGHATLYWYQQILGQGPKLLIQFQNNGVVDDSQLPKDRFSAERLKGVDSTLKIQPAKLEDSAVYLCASSPRPSSDTQYFGPGTRLTVL.

Concerning this clone itself: The sample holds other DNA sequences that translate to the same CDR3. DNA of the CDR3: TGCGCCAGCAGCTTGGGGGGAAGCACAGATACGCAGTATTTT. Protein product: CASSLGGSTDTQYF. This sequence joins TRBV5-1 and TRBJ2-3, with D uncertain. V lost 0 bases and J lost 0, with 5 bases in between. Germline CDR1 SGHRS, CDR2 YFSETQ. CDR3 length: 14 amino acids.

This rearrangement joins TRBV29-1 to TRBJ2-7; TRBD1 or TRBD2 may be the D gene (5 bases each). Trimming removed 5 bases from V and 6 bases from J, with 17 bases in between. The length of the CDR3 is 13 residues. Germline CDR1 and CDR2: SQVTM and ANQGSEA. The chain's CDR3 is CSVPGALYGEQYF. The CDR3 DNA follows: TGCAGCGTTCCCGGGGCCCTATACGGCGAGCAGTACTTC.

The V call is TRBV30, the J call TRBJ1-1; D is uncertain. CDR3 length: 11 residues. Germline lookup yields CDR1 GTSNPN and CDR2 SVGIG (reference sequence). The V end lost 5 bases, the J end lost 6 bases, and 10 bases lay between the germline ends. The CDR3 coding sequence is TGTGCCTGGTCCTGGGGTGCTGAAGCTTTCTTT. It codes for CAWSWGAEAFF.

The V call is TRBV2, the J call TRBJ2-7, with D hard to call. V lost 2 bases, J lost 6 bases, and 11 bases lay in between. The CDR3 has 13 residues. Germline V gene data show CDR1 as SNHLY and CDR2 as FYNNEI. As DNA, the CDR3 is TGTGCCAGCAGTGAATTGGAGATAGGCGAGCAGTACTTC. Its translation: CASSELEIGEQYF.

This clone was seen more than once but under ten times. The chain links TRBV29-1 to TRBJ2-7; D may be TRBD1 (5 bases). CDR1 and CDR2 from the germline V gene are SQVTM and ANQGSEA. The CDR3 consists of 14 residues. V gave up 1 base and J gave up 1 base, with 11 bases separating them. This CDR3 reads CSVEGGALSYEQYF. CDR3 in DNA: TGCAGCGTTGAAGGTGGGGCCCTGTCCTACGAGCAGTACTTC.

The CDR3 loop reads CAWSVNRDQPQHF. The CDR3 DNA reads TGTGCCTGGAGTGTAAACCGCGATCAGCCCCAGCATTTT. The chain combines TRBV30 with TRBJ1-5; D gene unclear. The CDR3 has 13 amino acids. The V gene's germline CDR1 is GTSNPN and CDR2 SVGIG (reference sequence). Trimming removed 0 bases at V and 5 bases at J, with 8 bases between.

This sequence joins TRBV10-3 and TRBJ2-1, with D perhaps being TRBD1 or TRBD2 (5 bases each). Trimming took off 8 bases at V and 0 bases at J, with 11 bases between the two ends. This CDR3 is 14 amino acids long. Germline values: CDR1 ENHRY, CDR2 SYGVKD. The CDR3 reads CAIWPGGSYNEQFF. In DNA form, the CDR3 reads TGTGCCATCTGGCCTGGGGGCTCCTACAATGAGCAGTTCTTC.

This clone appeared once. J is TRBJ2-1 and V is TRBV6-5; a possible D gene is TRBD1 (5 bases). CDR1 is MNHEY, CDR2 SVGAGI, per germline. V lost 2 bases to trimming and J lost 9 bases, with 17 bases between them. The CDR3 extends over 15 amino acids. The CDR3, as DNA: TGTGCCAGCAGTTACACAACAGGAGTAACGGGTGAGCAGTTCTTC. It is translated as CASSYTTGVTGEQFF.

V usage is TRBV9 and J usage is TRBJ2-5; TRBD2 agrees at 7 bases. Germline assignment: CDR1 SGDLS and CDR2 YYNGEE. Losses at the gene ends were 0 bases for V and 2 bases for J; bases not matched to a gene: 7. The CDR3 is made up of 16 amino acids. In DNA form, the CDR3 reads TGTGCCAGCAGCGTAGCTCAGGGAGCGGGACAAGAGACCCAGTACTTC. Encoded protein: CASSVAQGAGQETQYF.

The chain couples TRBV29-1 to TRBJ2-1; D may be TRBD2 (5 bases). V lost 7 bases to trimming and J lost 0 bases, with 16 bases between them. The CDR3 consists of 15 residues. Germline lookup yields CDR1 SQVTM and CDR2 ANQGSEA. The CDR3 bases are TGCAGCGGCCAGGCGGGTACGTCCTCCTACAATGAGCAGTTCTTC. Its protein product is CSGQAGTSSYNEQFF.

Concerning this clone itself: Other DNA sequences of this sample code for an identical CDR3. The V and J genes are TRBV30 and TRBJ2-6; TRBD1 is a possible D gene (6 bases). The V end was cut by 2 bases, the J end by 1 base, with 6 bases between. The CDR3 loop spans 14 amino acids. The germline CDR1 and CDR2 sequences are GTSNPN and SVGIG (reference sequence). The CDR3 sequence: CAWSRGSGANVLTF. The DNA of the CDR3 is TGTGCCTGGAGTAGGGGGTCTGGGGCCAACGTCCTGACTTTC.

This clone has just a few counts. This chain links TRBV30 with TRBJ1-2; D remains unclear. Germline V gene sequence: CDR1 GTSNPN, CDR2 SVGIG (reference sequence). The CDR3 sequence is 10 residues long. Trimming cost V 5 bases and J 4 bases, with 5 bases left between them. The CDR3: CAWWTYGYTF. The CDR3 nucleotides are TGTGCCTGGTGGACCTATGGCTACACCTTC.

The chain links TRBV7-9 to TRBJ2-3; D unclear. V lost 3 bases and J lost 9, with 10 bases in between. Germline values: CDR1 SEHNR, CDR2 FQNEAQ (reference sequence). This CDR3 is built from 12 residues. The CDR3 protein is CASSFDLSTQYF. CDR3 sequence (DNA): TGTGCCAGCAGCTTCGACTTATCGACGCAGTATTTT.

The chain combines TRBV7-9 with TRBJ2-1; D uncertain. CDR3 length equals 13 residues. The germline V gene encodes CDR1 SEHNR and CDR2 FQNEAQ (reference sequence). Trimming pared 5 bases from V and 3 bases from J, leaving 8 bases between. CDR3 residues: CASSPINYNEQFF. The CDR3 DNA is TGTGCCAGCAGCCCGATTAACTACAATGAGCAGTTCTTC.

The chain employs TRBV30 and TRBJ1-1, with 8 bases identical to TRBD1. Germline V gene sequence: CDR1 GTSNPN, CDR2 SVGIG (reference sequence). Trimming cost V 4 bases and J 6 bases; bases outside gene matches: 10. The CDR3 totals 14 residues. In nucleotides, the CDR3 is TGTGCCTGGAATTTTCGACAGGGGTTACCTGAAGCTTTCTTT. The encoded protein is CAWNFRQGLPEAFF. The full variable domain, with the rest looked up from reference TRBV30 and TRBJ1-1, is SQTIHQWPATLVQPVGSPLSLECTVEGTSNPNLYWYRQAAGRGLQLLFYSVGIGQISSEVPQNLSASRPQDRQFILSSKKLLLSDSGFYLCAWNFRQGLPEAFFGQGTRLTVV.